This record concerns one TCR beta chain sequence. This specimen comes from a study of T-cell reconstitution after alpha-beta-depleted transplantation in children. The ends lost 1 base at V and 7 bases at J; junction bases unmatched: 12. This CDR3 has 17 amino acids. Germline CDR1 is SGHAT and CDR2 is FQNNGV. Unique molecular identifiers were incorporated during preparation of the TCRbeta library. Each CDR3 protein gets one entry after TCRdb re-called the PCR reads with MiXCR. The profile shows just over 950,000 distinct CDR3 sequences, 25% to 35% of them singletons. Sequencing was performed on PBMCs, mostly from graft donor cells, taken 360 days after TCRalphabeta/CD19-depleted stem cell transplant. The rearrangement uses TRBV11-2 and TRBJ2-7, with TRBD2 identical over 11 bases. This clonotype was obtained from a boy in the first two years of life who had a stem cell transplant for SCID, so the T cells may come from the graft donor. The CDR3 sequence is CASSLGPSGGPPFEQYF. CDR3 bases: TGTGCCAGCAGCTTAGGTCCTAGCGGGGGGCCCCCTTTTGAGCAGTACTTC.